Below are 14 T cell receptor beta chains sequenced from a single sample in a study of cytomegalovirus exposure and HLA in healthy donors. The PCR made use of 60 Vbeta and 13 Jbeta primers. Sequencing was performed with immunoSEQ multiplex PCR; in TCRdb, only in-frame clones are kept and a portion is missing. The table counts some 120,000 clones; around 2.4% lies in the top ten. Sequencing was carried out using PBMCs. Receptors originate from a man aged 35 to 55 in good health and CMV-seronegative.

The chain is built from TRBV5-4 and TRBJ2-5; TRBD2 matches 9 bases. The J call may be faulty, since TRBJ2-7 better matches the DNA end. There are 17 residues in the CDR3. Germline V gene data show CDR1 as SGHNT and CDR2 as YYREEE (reference sequence). Here the CDR3 DNA reads TGTGCCAGCAGCAGAGGGGGACATAGCGGGAGTGAGAACGAGCAGTACTTC. Protein: CASSRGGHSGSENEQYF.

The rearrangement links TRBV4-1 to TRBJ2-4; 8 bases align to TRBD2. Germline CDR1 is MGHRA and CDR2 is YSYEKL. CDR3 length: 18 amino acids. Trimming at V came to 0 bases and at J to 4 bases, leaving 11 bases not matched to a gene. The CDR3 DNA follows: TGCGCCAGCAGCCAAGAAGTGGGTAGCGGGGCAAGAAAAAACATTCAGTACTTC. It specifies CASSQEVGSGARKNIQYF.

For this clone: This sample also contains other DNA sequences that code for the same CDR3. J is TRBJ2-7 and V is TRBV5-1; 10 nucleotides match TRBD2. This CDR3 is 15 amino acids long. V shed 4 bases, J shed 5 bases, and the junction held 9 bases outside the gene matches. Germline CDR1 reads SGHRS; CDR2 reads YFSETQ. The chain's CDR3 is CASSPRLAGGHEQYF. CDR3 nucleotides: TGCGCCAGCAGCCCCCGATTAGCGGGGGGCCACGAGCAGTACTTC.

The chain recombines TRBV11-2 with TRBJ2-1; D remains ambiguous. Germline V gene data show CDR1 as SGHAT and CDR2 as FQNNGV. Trimming left V 4 bases short and J 4 bases short, with 8 bases between. This CDR3 has 13 amino acids. CDR3 nucleotides: TGTGCCAGCAGCTCCCAACTTTACAATGAGCAGTTCTTC. Translated, it gives CASSSQLYNEQFF.

CDR3: CASSEDRGFYGYTF. In DNA form, the CDR3 reads TGTGCCAGCAGTGAAGACAGGGGGTTCTATGGCTACACCTTC. The rearrangement uses TRBV6-1 and TRBJ1-2; 8 bases fit TRBD1. The germline V gene has CDR1 MNHNS and CDR2 SASEGT. With 1 base clipped from V and 4 bases from J, the junction kept 2 bases outside the gene matches. This CDR3 spans 14 amino acids.

The J gene is TRBJ1-5, the V gene TRBV2; tentative D call: TRBD1 (6 bases). The CDR3 sequence is 15 residues long. V lost 2 bases and J 0 bases, leaving 8 bases between the germline ends. Germline V gene data show CDR1 as SNHLY and CDR2 as FYNNEI. CDR3 sequence (DNA): TGTGCCAGCAGTGAAAGGGGGTATAGCAATCAGCCCCAGCATTTT. This sequence encodes CASSERGYSNQPQHF.

The J gene is TRBJ2-2, the V gene TRBV7-2, with 7 nucleotides matching TRBD1. Germline-derived CDR1 and CDR2 are SGHTA and FQGNSA. With 1 base clipped from V and 1 base from J, the junction kept 0 bases outside the gene matches. The CDR3 covers 15 residues. CDR3 DNA: TGTGCCAGCAGCTTAGGGACAGGGAACACCGGGGAGCTGTTTTTT. Translated, it gives CASSLGTGNTGELFF.

A note on this clone: Different DNA sequences within this sample yield the same CDR3. This chain joins TRBV4-2 and TRBJ2-7; 8 positions match TRBD2. This CDR3 comprises 15 residues. V gave up 0 bases and J gave up 0 bases; unmatched junction bases: 1. Germline V CDR1 and CDR2: LGHNA, YNFKEQ. The CDR3 sequence: CASSQDTSGSYEQYF. In DNA form, the CDR3 reads TGTGCCAGCAGCCAAGACACTAGCGGCTCCTACGAGCAGTACTTC.

The CDR3 DNA follows: TGTGCCAGCAGTGACCCCAAGAGCGAGCAGTACTTC. Protein: CASSDPKSEQYF. This sequence joins TRBV2 and TRBJ2-7; no clear D. The CDR3 covers 12 residues. CDR1 SNHLY and CDR2 FYNNEI come from the germline V gene. The V gene lost 3 bases and the J gene lost 6 bases, with 9 bases spanning the gap.

The chain joins TRBV27 to TRBJ2-7; D not certain. The CDR3 is made up of 13 amino acids. Trimming stripped 2 bases from V and 0 bases from J, with 5 bases between. Germline V gene data show CDR1 as MNHEY and CDR2 as SMNVEV (reference sequence). This chain's CDR3 is CASSLTDSYEQYF. The CDR3 DNA is TGTGCCAGCAGTTTAACAGACTCCTACGAGCAGTACTTC.

This chain links TRBV7-2 with TRBJ1-5; tentatively, D is TRBD1 (5 bases). The germline V gene encodes CDR1 SGHTA and CDR2 FQGNSA. The CDR3 runs to 15 residues. Trimming removed 8 bases from V and 3 bases from J, with 17 bases in between. CDR3 DNA sequence: TGTGCCAGCGCATTAAGTGGGGCGGTCAATCAGCCCCAGCATTTT. It is translated as CASALSGAVNQPQHF.

This chain uses TRBV5-1 with TRBJ2-7; tentative D call: TRBD1 (6 bases). The V gene's germline CDR1 is SGHRS and CDR2 YFSETQ. The CDR3 spans 14 residues. V gave up 4 bases and J gave up 3 bases, with 14 bases separating them. The CDR3 DNA reads as TGCGCCAGCAGCCGGGACACCCGGCTCTACGAGCAGTACTTC. Amino acid sequence: CASSRDTRLYEQYF.

V is TRBV5-1 and J is TRBJ2-1, with TRBD2 matching over 14 bases. The junction had 6 bases not matched to a gene; V was cut back by 2 bases and J by 2 bases. The CDR3 extends over 18 amino acids. In germline, CDR1 is SGHRS, CDR2 YFSETQ. In nucleotides, the CDR3 is TGCGCCAGCAGCTTCGGGACTAGCGGGAGCCTTGCCTACAATGAGCAGTTCTTC. The encoded protein is CASSFGTSGSLAYNEQFF. Looking up the rest from reference TRBV5-1 and TRBJ2-1 gives the full variable domain: KAGVTQTPRYLIKTRGQQVTLSCSPISGHRSVSWYQQTPGQGLQFLFEYFSETQRNKGNFPGRFSGRQFSNSRSEMNVSTLELGDSALYLCASSFGTSGSLAYNEQFFGPGTRLTVL.

The J gene is TRBJ2-7, the V gene TRBV9, with a tentative D call TRBD2 (5 bases). CDR1 is SGDLS, CDR2 YYNGEE, per germline. V lost 4 bases and J lost 3, with 17 bases in between. The CDR3 has 15 residues. This chain's CDR3 is CASSRGYNSVYEQYF. Here the CDR3 DNA reads TGTGCCAGCAGCCGAGGGTACAATTCGGTCTACGAGCAGTACTTC.